The source of this T cell receptor beta chain is a study of Graves' ophthalmopathy and Graves' hyperthyroidism. Study-level information: If no ophthalmopathy appeared within 18 months of follow-up, hyperthyroidism was termed stable.

This clonotype was recorded many times. Its antigen is undetermined. General study results and limits: Ophthalmopathy was separated from stable hyperthyroidism by a 13-signature model with 87.88% sensitivity and just under 84% specificity.

V lost 9 bases, J lost 2 bases, and 19 bases lay in between. The length of the CDR3 is 15 residues. Germline V gene sequence: CDR1 KGHDR, CDR2 SFDVKD. RNA transcripts provided the template for amplifying TCR beta CDR3 regions. HTBI-primed RT-PCR formed the first round, and a multiplex PCR formed the second. MiXCR was run by TCRdb on the multiplex PCR reads, yielding one entry per CDR3 protein. The sample carries more than 1,000,000 distinct CDR3 sequences, roughly 35% recorded once. Input material: peripheral blood or thyroid tissue (not recorded which). This TCR came from an adult man with Graves' hyperthyroidism. The gene calls are TRBV24-1 and TRBJ2-7; a weak D match, TRBD1 (8 bases). As DNA, the CDR3 is TGTGCCACCGAGGGGGGGACAGGTCGTACCTACGAGCAGTACTTC. This translates into CATEGGTGRTYEQYF.